Listed here are 25 T cell receptor beta chains from one sample, sequenced in a study of blood T cells in healthy people across ages. Sample-barcoded 5' priming and a J-beta primer mix drove a second PCR of about 6 to 12 cycles. TCRdb ran MiXCR on the 5' RACE reads and lists one entry per CDR3 protein. The sample lists 1.6 million or so distinct CDR3 sequences, about 35% occurring once. Sample: blood. The receptors stem from a woman in her twenties or thirties in good health.

This clonotype was seen a handful of times. V usage is TRBV15 and J usage is TRBJ2-1; D remains ambiguous. The germline gives CDR1 LNHNV, CDR2 YYDKDF (reference sequence). The V end was cut by 5 bases, the J end by 10 bases, with 12 bases between. This CDR3 spans 12 amino acids. The CDR3 DNA reads as TGTGCCACCAGCCCCCGGGTATCGGAGCAGTTCTTC. Translated: CATSPRVSEQFF.

Notes on this clonotype: Given a much more abundant clone one base away, this may be a read error. Given the absence of the conserved phenylalanine or tryptophan at the CDR3 end, a read error is likely. This chain uses TRBV4-2 with TRBJ1-5; no definite D call. The CDR3 is made up of 12 amino acids. CDR1 is LGHNA, CDR2 YNFKEQ, per germline. V was clipped by 1 base and J by 4 bases, with 2 bases between them. The CDR3 spells CASSQGNQPQHV. Written as DNA, the CDR3 is TGTGCCAGCAGCCAAGGGAATCAGCCCCAGCATGTT.

This clonotype has only a few counts. The rearrangement uses TRBV6-2 or TRBV6-3 and TRBJ2-1; D is unresolved. CDR3 length equals 13 residues. Germline assignment: CDR1 MNHEY and CDR2 SVGEGT. The germline V and J ends were trimmed by 2 bases and 8 bases, with 10 bases remaining between them. CDR3 DNA sequence: TGTGCCAGCAGTTACAACAGTGGGGATGAGCAGTTCTTC. Amino acid sequence: CASSYNSGDEQFF.

The V gene is TRBV5-6, the J gene TRBJ2-3; 8 positions agree with TRBD1. Germline V lookup: CDR1 SGHDT, CDR2 YYEEEE. Losses at the gene ends were 3 bases for V and 5 bases for J; bases not matched to a gene: 5. The CDR3 has 14 amino acids. CDR3 residues: CASSSRGRGDTQYF. The CDR3 nucleotides are TGTGCCAGCAGCTCCAGGGGGCGGGGAGATACGCAGTATTTT.

This clonotype has just a few counts. V gene TRBV20-1 combines with J gene TRBJ2-5; 11 bases fit TRBD2. Germline CDR1 and CDR2: DFQATT and SNEGSKA (reference sequence). Unmatched junction bases numbered 7, after V lost 2 bases and J lost 5 bases. CDR3 size: 15 residues. DNA for the CDR3: TGCAGTGCTAGATCTGCGGCTAGCGGGGGGGAGACCCAGTACTTC. This sequence encodes CSARSAASGGETQYF.

This clonotype was recorded many times. The chain employs TRBV29-1 and TRBJ2-5; 10 bases agree with TRBD2. CDR3 size: 14 residues. Per the germline V gene, CDR1 is SQVTM and CDR2 is ANQGSEA. V trimming: 5 bases; J trimming: 2 bases; junction bases outside the gene matches: 5. The CDR3 spells CSVKRGGSQETQYF. CDR3 nucleotide sequence: TGCAGCGTTAAGCGGGGGGGCTCGCAAGAGACCCAGTACTTC. The full variable domain, in which reference TRBV29-1 and TRBJ2-5 provide the parts outside the CDR3, is SAVISQKPSRDICQRGTSLTIQCQVDSQVTMMFWYRQQPGQSLTLIATANQGSEATYESGFVIDKFPISRPNLTFSTLTVSNMSPEDSSIYLCSVKRGGSQETQYFGPGTRLLVL.

This clonotype has a handful of counts. This sequence joins TRBV12-5 and TRBJ2-1, with TRBD1 as a possible D gene (5 bases). V lost 1 base to trimming and J lost 6 bases, with 10 bases between them. Germline V CDR1 and CDR2: LGHNT, FRNRAP. The CDR3 runs 14 residues. CDR3 amino acids: CASGLGSGSNEQFF. The CDR3 coding sequence is TGTGCTAGTGGTTTGGGGTCAGGGTCCAATGAGCAGTTCTTC. The full variable domain, its missing parts supplied by reference TRBV12-5 and TRBJ2-1, is DARVTQTPRHKVTEMGQEVTMRCQPILGHNTVFWYRQTMMQGLELLAYFRNRAPLDDSGMPKDRFSAEMPDATLATLKIQPSEPRDSAVYFCASGLGSGSNEQFFGPGTRLTVL.

The table lists this clonotype with many counts. This chain connects TRBV13 to TRBJ2-5; D might be TRBD2 (5 bases). Trimming left V 2 bases short and J 4 bases short, with 11 bases between. The germline V gene encodes CDR1 PRHDT and CDR2 FYEKMQ (reference sequence). This CDR3 has 14 amino acids. The CDR3 region is CASSLRTRGETQYF. The CDR3 DNA sequence: TGTGCCAGCAGCTTACGGACTCGGGGAGAGACCCAGTACTTC.

The chain is built from TRBV2 and TRBJ2-1, with TRBD2 matching 15 bases. Germline CDR1 is SNHLY and CDR2 is FYNNEI. The CDR3 runs to 19 residues. J lost 0 bases, V lost 7 bases, and 10 bases had no gene match. The CDR3 bases are TGTGCCAGCAAGCCGGGGGGACTAGCGGGGGGAAGCTCCTACAATGAGCAGTTCTTC. Protein sequence: CASKPGGLAGGSSYNEQFF.

Points on this clonotype: The junction shows a germline mismatch at one end, possibly a read error. The rearrangement uses TRBV7-9 and TRBJ2-3; D may correspond to TRBD1 or TRBD2 (5 bases each). Germline values: CDR1 SEHNR, CDR2 FQNEAQ (reference sequence). CDR3 length: 17 residues. CDR3 sequence: CASSLAPRVGASDTRYF. The CDR3 nucleotides read TGTGCCAGCAGCTTAGCCCCGCGGGTAGGGGCTTCGGATACGCGGTATTTT.

This clonotype was picked up a small number of times. J is TRBJ2-3 and V is TRBV7-3, with 12 positions matching TRBD2. This CDR3 is built from 15 residues. The V and J ends lost 4 bases and 8 bases, in that order; junction bases with no gene match: 7. CDR1 SGHTA and CDR2 FQGTGA come from the germline V gene. As DNA, the CDR3 is TGTGCCAGCAGCTCCGGACTAGCGGGGTTGGGTACGCAGTATTTT. As protein: CASSSGLAGLGTQYF.

In its sample, this clonotype was seen a few times. The genes are TRBV18 and TRBJ2-7; 8 bases fit TRBD2. From germline, CDR1 is KGHSH and CDR2 LQKENI. The CDR3 extends over 15 amino acids. With 0 bases clipped from V and 5 bases from J, the junction kept 6 bases outside the gene matches. CDR3 DNA: TGTGCCAGCTCACCACCCGGACTAGCACAAAACGAGCAGTACTTC. This codes for CASSPPGLAQNEQYF.

V gene TRBV19 combines with J gene TRBJ1-4; 7 nucleotides agree with TRBD1. There are 16 residues in the CDR3. V trimming: 5 bases; J trimming: 8 bases; junction bases outside the gene matches: 14. The V gene's germline CDR1 is LNHDA and CDR2 SQIVND (reference sequence). This chain's CDR3 is CASSPRDPRDREKLFF. The CDR3 DNA reads TGTGCCAGTAGTCCGCGTGACCCGCGGGACAGAGAAAAACTGTTTTTT.

The V call is TRBV3-1, the J call TRBJ2-1; 11 bases fit TRBD1. This CDR3 has 15 residues. The V gene end was trimmed by 4 bases and the J gene end by 9 bases; junction bases not matched to a gene: 8. The germline V gene encodes CDR1 LGHDT and CDR2 YNNKEL (reference sequence). CDR3 nucleotide sequence: TGTGCCAGCAGCCTTTTTGGACAGGGGGCAGGTGAGCAGTTCTTC. This encodes CASSLFGQGAGEQFF.

J is TRBJ1-1 and V is TRBV28, with 11 bases matching TRBD1. The V segment lost 4 bases and the J segment 1 base; nucleotides outside the gene matches: 8. In germline, CDR1 is MDHEN, CDR2 SYDVKM. This CDR3 has 17 residues. CDR3 loop: CASSSPPGTGGNTEAFF. The CDR3 bases are TGTGCCAGCAGTTCGCCACCAGGGACAGGGGGGAACACTGAAGCTTTCTTT.

This clonotype showed up just a few times. CDR3 nucleotides: TGTGCCAGCAGCTTATCGCAGTTCTACGAGCAGTACTTC. Amino acid sequence: CASSLSQFYEQYF. The gene calls are TRBV11-2 and TRBJ2-7; D is unresolved. This CDR3 spans 13 amino acids. Trimming stripped 2 bases from V and 3 bases from J, with 8 bases between. Per the germline V gene, CDR1 is SGHAT and CDR2 is FQNNGV. Full variable domain (missing parts from reference TRBV11-2 and TRBJ2-7): EAGVAQSPRYKIIEKRQSVAFWCNPISGHATLYWYQQILGQGPKLLIQFQNNGVVDDSQLPKDRFSAERLKGVDSTLKIQPAKLEDSAVYLCASSLSQFYEQYFGPGTRLTVT.

Regarding this clonotype: Its ends do not fully match the called genes, so a read error is possible. This rearrangement joins TRBV12-3 or TRBV12-4 to TRBJ2-5, with 10 bases matching TRBD2. CDR3 length: 17 residues. CDR3 amino acids: CVSSPEELAGTQETQYF. CDR3 nucleotide sequence: TGTGTCAGCAGCCCAGAGGAACTAGCGGGAACTCAAGAGACCCAGTACTTC.

The chain carries TRBV5-5 and TRBJ1-5; D might be TRBD1 (5 bases). Trimming removed 4 bases at V and 6 bases at J, with 14 bases between. The CDR3 contains 14 residues. Germline V lookup: CDR1 SGHKS, CDR2 YYEKEE (reference sequence). CDR3 in amino acids: CASSGQGLSQPQHF. The CDR3 region has the DNA TGTGCCAGCAGCGGGCAGGGATTAAGTCAGCCCCAGCATTTT.

This clonotype occurred a few times. The chain is built from TRBV12-3 or TRBV12-4 and TRBJ2-1, with TRBD1 matching over 11 bases. The V gene end was trimmed by 6 bases and the J gene end by 7 bases; junction bases not matched to a gene: 11. The CDR3 loop spans 16 amino acids. CDR3 in DNA: TGTGCCAGCAGGGGACTAGGACAGGGGGCAAATAATGAGCAGTTCTTC. This codes for CASRGLGQGANNEQFF.

The chain links TRBV20-1 to TRBJ1-4, with 8 bases fitting TRBD1. Germline assignment: CDR1 DFQATT and CDR2 SNEGSKA (reference sequence). CDR3 length: 18 residues. V shed 4 bases, J shed 3 bases, and the junction held 16 bases outside the gene matches. The CDR3, as DNA: TGCAGTGCTAACCCACGCGCGGCAGGGGGCATAGCTAATGAAAAACTGTTTTTT. Its protein product is CSANPRAAGGIANEKLFF.

The chain links TRBV30 to TRBJ2-7; 9 positions agree with TRBD2. This CDR3 contains 14 residues. V gave up 4 bases and J gave up 0 bases; unmatched junction bases: 4. Germline CDR1 is GTSNPN and CDR2 is SVGIG (reference sequence). The CDR3 bases are TGTGCCTGGAACCTAGCGGGAAACTCCTACGAGCAGTACTTC. It encodes CAWNLAGNSYEQYF. The full variable domain, rest sourced from reference TRBV30 and TRBJ2-7, is SQTIHQWPATLVQPVGSPLSLECTVEGTSNPNLYWYRQAAGRGLQLLFYSVGIGQISSEVPQNLSASRPQDRQFILSSKKLLLSDSGFYLCAWNLAGNSYEQYFGPGTRLTVT.

The chain combines TRBV9 with TRBJ1-2; 11 nucleotides agree with TRBD1. The CDR3 loop spans 17 amino acids. CDR1 is SGDLS, CDR2 YYNGEE, per germline. Trimming removed 1 base from V and 7 bases from J; junction bases left unmatched: 12. CDR3 sequence (DNA): TGTGCCAGCAGCGTAAACCCGGGCGGACAGGGGGCTAGTGGCTACACCTTC. Its translation: CASSVNPGGQGASGYTF. The whole variable domain, filled in from reference TRBV9 and TRBJ1-2, reads DSGVTQTPKHLITATGQRVTLRCSPRSGDLSVYWYQQSLDQGLQFLIQYYNGEERAKGNILERFSAQQFPDLHSELNLSSLELGDSALYFCASSVNPGGQGASGYTFGSGTRLTVV.

The gene calls are TRBV5-1 and TRBJ2-1; perhaps TRBD1 as D (6 bases). Trimming took 7 bases from V and 2 from J, leaving 13 bases between them. CDR3 size: 14 residues. Germline lookup yields CDR1 SGHRS and CDR2 YFSETQ. The CDR3, as DNA: TGCGCCAGCCGCTGGACAGACCCCTACAATGAGCAGTTCTTC. Its translation: CASRWTDPYNEQFF.

This clonotype was seen at least ten times. This sequence joins TRBV25-1 and TRBJ2-5; 8 bases fit TRBD1. The V gene end was trimmed by 1 base and the J gene end by 5 bases; junction bases not matched to a gene: 9. Germline V gene data show CDR1 as MGHDK and CDR2 as SYGVNS. This CDR3 has 16 amino acids. The CDR3 loop reads CASSESLTGVGETQYF. CDR3 coding DNA: TGTGCCAGCAGTGAATCCCTGACAGGGGTTGGTGAGACCCAGTACTTC.

This clonotype has just a few counts. The chain recombines TRBV7-8 with TRBJ2-1, with TRBD2 identical over 11 bases. The trim removed 5 bases at V and 6 bases at J, leaving 9 bases unmatched. Germline values: CDR1 SGHVS, CDR2 FQNEAQ. The CDR3 has 16 amino acids. CDR3 sequence reads: CASSPKLAGAINEQFF. The CDR3 nucleotides are TGTGCCAGCAGCCCGAAACTAGCGGGGGCCATCAATGAGCAGTTCTTC. Full variable domain (outside the CDR3, taken from reference TRBV7-8 and TRBJ2-1): GAGVSQSPRYKVAKRGQDVALRCDPISGHVSLFWYQQALGQGPEFLTYFQNEAQLDKSGLPSDRFFAERPEGSVSTLKIQRTQQEDSAVYLCASSPKLAGAINEQFFGPGTRLTVL.